This TCR beta chain was recorded in a study of chemoradiotherapy in HPV16-positive cancers. Study-wide findings and caveats: HPV-specific T cells were functionally defined from only two HPV16-positive patients.

From germline, CDR1 is SGHRS and CDR2 YFSETQ. The CDR3 length is 14 residues. With 3 bases removed from V and 4 bases from J, the gap between germline ends came to 13 bases. The table lists this clone with a few counts. Its antigen remains unidentified. Repertoires were sampled repeatedly during chemoradiotherapy. Data came from immunoSEQ multiplex PCR; TCRdb stores just in-frame clones and leaves some out. The sample lists about 11,000 clones; around 76% were seen once. The biological material was taken from a patient who underwent chemoradiotherapy. This sequence joins TRBV5-1 and TRBJ1-1; D is uncertain. The receptor's source is a human donor with HPV-associated anogenital cancer. In nucleotides, the CDR3 is TGCGCCAGCAGCTCTGACATGGGTCTCACTGAAGCTTTCTTT. This gives the protein CASSSDMGLTEAFF.